Each of the 9 T cell receptor beta chains below was sequenced from the same sample in a study of blood T cell repertoires in COVID-19. Sequencing was performed with immunoSEQ multiplex PCR; in TCRdb, only in-frame clones are kept and a portion is missing. In the table there are about 180,000 clones, 87% of which are singletons. Sequencing input: PBMCs or T cells enriched from blood (not recorded which). The receptor set was obtained from a human donor with acute COVID-19. The donor label of this sample is uncertain.

V is TRBV11-2 and J is TRBJ1-2; 10 nucleotides agree with TRBD1. The CDR3 is made up of 18 amino acids. Looked up from germline, CDR1 is SGHAT and CDR2 is FQNNGV. The V segment lost 4 bases and the J segment 8 bases; nucleotides outside the gene matches: 19. In DNA, the CDR3 is TGTGCCAGCAGCTCACTAAGACAACGACAGGGGGCGAGACGAGGCTACACCTTC. Translation gives CASSSLRQRQGARRGYTF.

The V and J genes are TRBV9 and TRBJ1-1; unclear D gene. The CDR3 contains 15 residues. The V and J ends lost 0 bases and 1 base respectively, with 10 bases between them. Germline values: CDR1 SGDLS, CDR2 YYNGEE. CDR3 residues: CASSVVPTRNTEAFF. The CDR3 DNA reads TGTGCCAGCAGCGTAGTCCCCACAAGGAACACTGAAGCTTTCTTT.

J is TRBJ1-5 and V is TRBV5-1; D is undetermined. V lost 4 bases and J lost 7, with 12 bases in between. Germline assignment: CDR1 SGHRS and CDR2 YFSETQ. The CDR3 totals 13 residues. This chain's CDR3 is CASSLEEGQPQHF. CDR3 sequence (DNA): TGCGCCAGCAGCCTTGAGGAGGGCCAGCCCCAGCATTTT.

This chain uses TRBV30 with TRBJ2-4; unclear D gene. The CDR3 loop spans 16 amino acids. Germline V gene sequence: CDR1 GTSNPN, CDR2 SVGIG (reference sequence). V lost 5 bases and J 0 bases, leaving 17 bases between the germline ends. CDR3 residues: CAWDRLRVLAKNIQYF. The CDR3 bases are TGTGCCTGGGACCGCTTGAGAGTCCTAGCCAAAAACATTCAGTACTTC.

The V gene is TRBV10-3, the J gene TRBJ2-2, with D maybe TRBD2 (6 bases). Germline CDR1 ENHRY, CDR2 SYGVKD. V was clipped by 4 bases and J by 8 bases, with 8 bases between them. There are 12 residues in the CDR3. CDR3 protein: CAISAGEGELFF. The CDR3 DNA follows: TGTGCCATCAGTGCGGGGGAAGGGGAGCTGTTTTTT.

The genes are TRBV6-2 or TRBV6-3 and TRBJ1-1, with 7 positions matching TRBD1. In germline, CDR1 is MNHEY, CDR2 SVGEGT. The CDR3 loop spans 14 amino acids. Losses at the gene ends were 5 bases for V and 2 bases for J; bases not matched to a gene: 5. CDR3 in amino acids: CASSAGQRNTEAFF. CDR3 DNA: TGTGCCAGCAGTGCGGGACAGAGAAACACTGAAGCTTTCTTT.

The J gene is TRBJ2-7, the V gene TRBV5-1, with TRBD1 matching 7 bases. Trimming at V came to 0 bases and at J to 1 base, leaving 7 bases not matched to a gene. In germline, CDR1 is SGHRS, CDR2 YFSETQ. The CDR3 sequence is 16 residues long. CDR3 nucleotide sequence: TGCGCCAGCAGCTTGGGGTTCGGGACAGCTTCCTACGAGCAGTACTTC. It yields the protein CASSLGFGTASYEQYF.

The chain employs TRBV6-5 and TRBJ1-4; tentatively, D is TRBD1 (5 bases). CDR1 MNHEY and CDR2 SVGAGI come from the germline V gene. This CDR3 has 15 amino acids. Trimming took off 6 bases at V and 3 bases at J, with 14 bases between the two ends. This CDR3 is CASSLGQASNEKLFF. The CDR3 DNA follows: TGTGCCAGCAGCCTGGGGCAGGCATCTAATGAAAAACTGTTTTTT.

The V and J genes are TRBV19 and TRBJ1-5; perhaps TRBD1 as D (5 bases). CDR1 is LNHDA and CDR2 is SQIVND in the germline V gene (reference sequence). V was cut by 7 bases and J by 3 bases, with 13 bases left in between. The CDR3 totals 14 residues. The CDR3 sequence is CASNPDSLNQPQHF. The DNA for the CDR3 is TGTGCCAGTAACCCTGACAGCCTCAATCAGCCCCAGCATTTT. The complete variable domain, with remaining parts taken from reference TRBV19 and TRBJ1-5, reads DGGITQSPKYLFRKEGQNVTLSCEQNLNHDAMYWYRQDPGQGLRLIYYSQIVNDFQKGDIAEGYSVSREKKESFPLTVTSAQKNPTAFYLCASNPDSLNQPQHFGDGTRLSIL.